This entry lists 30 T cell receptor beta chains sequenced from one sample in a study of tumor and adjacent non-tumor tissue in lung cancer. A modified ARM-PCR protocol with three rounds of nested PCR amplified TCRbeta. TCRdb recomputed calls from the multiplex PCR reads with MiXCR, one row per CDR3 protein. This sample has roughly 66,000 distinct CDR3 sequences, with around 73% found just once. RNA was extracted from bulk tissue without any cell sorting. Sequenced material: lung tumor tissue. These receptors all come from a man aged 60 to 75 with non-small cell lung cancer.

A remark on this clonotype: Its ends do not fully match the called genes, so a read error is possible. The CDR3 bases are TGTCCCAGCAGTTTCCCATCGGACGCCTTGGAACAGTACTTC. Its protein product is CPSSFPSDALEQYF. The chain has TRBV6-6 and TRBJ2-7; no reliable D call. Germline V CDR1 and CDR2: MNHNY, SVGAGI (reference sequence). There are 14 residues in the CDR3.

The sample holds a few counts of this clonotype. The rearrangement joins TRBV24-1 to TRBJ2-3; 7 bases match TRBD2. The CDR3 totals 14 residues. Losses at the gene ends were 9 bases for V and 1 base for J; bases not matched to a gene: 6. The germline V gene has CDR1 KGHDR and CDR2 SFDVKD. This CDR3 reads CATGGRRGTDTQYF. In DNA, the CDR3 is TGTGCCACCGGCGGGAGAAGGGGCACAGATACGCAGTATTTT.

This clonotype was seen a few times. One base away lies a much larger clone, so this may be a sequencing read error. The CDR3 sequence: CASGVNLRGGAFF. Here the CDR3 DNA reads TGTGCCAGCGGGGTTAACTTAAGGGGGGGGGCTTTCTTT. This chain links TRBV12-3 or TRBV12-4 with TRBJ1-1; D is possibly TRBD1 (6 bases). This CDR3 is 13 amino acids long. Trimming removed 8 bases at V and 11 bases at J, with 21 bases between.

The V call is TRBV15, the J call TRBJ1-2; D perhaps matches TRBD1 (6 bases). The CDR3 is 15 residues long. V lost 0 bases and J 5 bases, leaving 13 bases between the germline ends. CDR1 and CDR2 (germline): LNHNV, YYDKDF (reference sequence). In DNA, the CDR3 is TGTGCCACCAGCAGAGATATCGGACAGCGTTATGGCTACACCTTC. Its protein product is CATSRDIGQRYGYTF.

The CDR3 loop reads CATSDPGGRGDEQFF. The CDR3, as DNA: TGTGCCACCAGTGATCCTGGGGGACGGGGGGATGAGCAGTTCTTC. V is TRBV24-1 and J is TRBJ2-1, with 7 positions matching TRBD2. Germline loops: CDR1 KGHDR, CDR2 SFDVKD. CDR3 length: 15 amino acids. V shed 3 bases and J 8 bases; nucleotides not matched to a gene: 9.

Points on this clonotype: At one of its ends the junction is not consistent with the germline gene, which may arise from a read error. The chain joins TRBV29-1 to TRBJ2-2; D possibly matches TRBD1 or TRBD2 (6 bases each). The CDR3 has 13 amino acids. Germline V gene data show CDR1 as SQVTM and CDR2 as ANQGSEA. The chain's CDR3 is CSAEGDKTGELVF. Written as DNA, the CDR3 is TGCAGCGCGGAGGGGGATAAAACCGGGGAGCTGGTTTTT.

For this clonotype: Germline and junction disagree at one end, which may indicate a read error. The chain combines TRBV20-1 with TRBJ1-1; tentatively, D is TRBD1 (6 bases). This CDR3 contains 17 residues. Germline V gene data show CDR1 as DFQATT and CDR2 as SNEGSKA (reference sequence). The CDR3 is CSAAVGGRGRMNTEAFF. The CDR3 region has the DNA TGCAGTGCTGCAGTGGGGGGGCGCGGGCGAATGAACACTGAGGCTTTCTTT.

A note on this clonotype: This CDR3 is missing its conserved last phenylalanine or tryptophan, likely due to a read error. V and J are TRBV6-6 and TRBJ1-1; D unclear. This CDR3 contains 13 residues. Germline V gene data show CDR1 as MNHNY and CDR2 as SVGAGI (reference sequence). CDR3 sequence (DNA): TGTGCCAGCTGTTACTCGAGTCTCACTGAAGCTTTCTCT. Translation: CASCYSSLTEAFS.

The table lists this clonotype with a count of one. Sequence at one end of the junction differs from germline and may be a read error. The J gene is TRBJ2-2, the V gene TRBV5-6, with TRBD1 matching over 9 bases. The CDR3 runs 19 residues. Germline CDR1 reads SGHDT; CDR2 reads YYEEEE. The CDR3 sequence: CASSPPYRDRVANTGELFF. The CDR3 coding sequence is TGTGCCAGCAGCCCGCCCTACCGGGACAGGGTTGCGAACACCGGGGAACTGTTTTTT.

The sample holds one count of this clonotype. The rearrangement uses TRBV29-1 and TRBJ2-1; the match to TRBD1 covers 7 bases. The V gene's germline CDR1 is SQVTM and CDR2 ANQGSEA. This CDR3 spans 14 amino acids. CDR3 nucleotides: TGCAACCCTGACCGGGACAGCTCCTACAATGAGCAGTTCTTC. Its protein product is CNPDRDSSYNEQFF.

The CDR3 region is CSARGLDTDTHYF. The CDR3 DNA follows: TGCAGTGCTAGAGGGTTGGACACAGATACCCACTATTTT. The rearrangement links TRBV20-1 to TRBJ2-3; D possibly corresponds to TRBD1 (5 bases). V was trimmed by 1 base and J by 15 bases, leaving 20 bases between them. Germline loops: CDR1 DFQATT, CDR2 SNEGSKA (reference sequence). The CDR3 has 13 residues.

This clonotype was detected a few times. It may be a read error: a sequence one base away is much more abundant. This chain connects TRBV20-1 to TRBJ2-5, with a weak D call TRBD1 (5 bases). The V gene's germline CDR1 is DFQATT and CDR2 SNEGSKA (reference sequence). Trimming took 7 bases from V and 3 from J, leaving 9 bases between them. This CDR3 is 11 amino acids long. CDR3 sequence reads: CSVQTEETQYF. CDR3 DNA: TGCAGTGTCCAGACAGAAGAGACCCAGTACTTC.

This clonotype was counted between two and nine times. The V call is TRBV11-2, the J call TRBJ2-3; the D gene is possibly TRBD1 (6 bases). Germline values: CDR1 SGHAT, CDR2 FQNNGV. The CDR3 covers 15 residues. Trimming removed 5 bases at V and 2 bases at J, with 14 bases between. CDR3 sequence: CASSLQGVVTDTQYF. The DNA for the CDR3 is TGTGCCAGCAGCCTACAGGGAGTCGTCACAGATACGCAGTATTTT. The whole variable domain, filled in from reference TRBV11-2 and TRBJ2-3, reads EAGVAQSPRYKIIEKRQSVAFWCNPISGHATLYWYQQILGQGPKLLIQFQNNGVVDDSQLPKDRFSAERLKGVDSTLKIQPAKLEDSAVYLCASSLQGVVTDTQYFGPGTRLTVL.

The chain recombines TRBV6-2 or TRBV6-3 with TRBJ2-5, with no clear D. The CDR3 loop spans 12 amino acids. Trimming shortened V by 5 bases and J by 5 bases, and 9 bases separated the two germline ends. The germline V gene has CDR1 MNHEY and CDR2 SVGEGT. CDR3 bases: TGTGCCAGCAGTAGTACGTGGGAGACCCAGTACTTC. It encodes CASSSTWETQYF.

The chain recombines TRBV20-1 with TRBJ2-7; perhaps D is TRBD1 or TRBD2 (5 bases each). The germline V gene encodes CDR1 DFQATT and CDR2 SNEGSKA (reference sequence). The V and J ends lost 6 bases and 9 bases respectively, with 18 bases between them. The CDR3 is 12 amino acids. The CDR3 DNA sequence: TGCAGTGCGAGGGGCAGACCCGACTTGCAGTACTTC. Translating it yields CSARGRPDLQYF.

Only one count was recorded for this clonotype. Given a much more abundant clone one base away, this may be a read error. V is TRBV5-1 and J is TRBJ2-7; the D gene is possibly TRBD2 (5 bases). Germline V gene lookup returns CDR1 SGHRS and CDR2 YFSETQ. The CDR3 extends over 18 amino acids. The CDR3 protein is CASSWTRQAAGPDHEEYF. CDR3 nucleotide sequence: TGCGCCAGCAGCTGGACGAGGCAGGCCGCGGGTCCTGACCACGAGGAGTACTTC. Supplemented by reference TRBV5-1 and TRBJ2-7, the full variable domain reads KAGVTQTPRYLIKTRGQQVTLSCSPISGHRSVSWYQQTPGQGLQFLFEYFSETQRNKGNFPGRFSGRQFSNSRSEMNVSTLELGDSALYLCASSWTRQAAGPDHEEYFGPGTRLTVT.

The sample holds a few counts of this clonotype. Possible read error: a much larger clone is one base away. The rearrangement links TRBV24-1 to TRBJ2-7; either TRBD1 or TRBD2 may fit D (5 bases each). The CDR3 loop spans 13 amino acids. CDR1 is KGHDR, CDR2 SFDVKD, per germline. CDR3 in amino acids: CAISVAQGYEQYF. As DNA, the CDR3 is TGTGCCATCAGTGTAGCGCAGGGTTACGAGCAGTACTTC.

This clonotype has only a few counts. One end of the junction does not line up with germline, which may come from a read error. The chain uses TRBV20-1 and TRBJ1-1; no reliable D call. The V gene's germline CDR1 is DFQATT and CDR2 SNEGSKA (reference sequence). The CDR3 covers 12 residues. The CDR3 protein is CSGTLGNIEAFF. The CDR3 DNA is TGTAGCGGTACCCTCGGGAACATTGAAGCTTTCTTT.

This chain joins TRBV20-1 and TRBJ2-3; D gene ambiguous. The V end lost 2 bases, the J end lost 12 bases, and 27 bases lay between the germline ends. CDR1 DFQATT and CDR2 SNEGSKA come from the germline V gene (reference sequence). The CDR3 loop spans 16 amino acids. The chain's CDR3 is CSARNPVTGGTDIQYF. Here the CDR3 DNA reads TGCAGTGCTAGAAATCCAGTCACGGGTGGCACAGATATACAGTATTTT.

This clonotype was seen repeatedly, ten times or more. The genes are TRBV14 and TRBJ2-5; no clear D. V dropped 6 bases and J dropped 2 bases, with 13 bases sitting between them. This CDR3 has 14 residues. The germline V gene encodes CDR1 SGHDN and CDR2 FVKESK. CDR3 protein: CASRQRHLQETQYF. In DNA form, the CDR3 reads TGTGCCAGCAGACAACGGCACCTACAAGAGACCCAGTACTTC.

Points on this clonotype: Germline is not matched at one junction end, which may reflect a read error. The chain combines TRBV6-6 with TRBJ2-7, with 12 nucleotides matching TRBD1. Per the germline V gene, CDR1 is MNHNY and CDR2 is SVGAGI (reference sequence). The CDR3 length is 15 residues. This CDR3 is CVSSGGQGASYQQYF. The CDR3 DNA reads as TGTGTCAGCAGTGGGGGACAGGGGGCCTCCTACCAGCAGTACTTC.

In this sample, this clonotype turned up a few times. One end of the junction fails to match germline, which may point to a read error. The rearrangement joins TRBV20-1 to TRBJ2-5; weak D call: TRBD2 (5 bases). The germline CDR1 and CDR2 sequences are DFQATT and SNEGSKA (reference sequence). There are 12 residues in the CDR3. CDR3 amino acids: CTARVAGETQYF. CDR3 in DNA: TGCACTGCTAGGGTCGCTGGGGAGACACAGTACTTC.

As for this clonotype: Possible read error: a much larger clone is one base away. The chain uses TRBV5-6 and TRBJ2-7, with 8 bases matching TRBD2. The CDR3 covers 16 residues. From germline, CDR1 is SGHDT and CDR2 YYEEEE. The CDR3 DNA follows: TGTGCCAACAGCCCGCCCCCGCGGGAGGTTACCTACGAGCAGTACTTC. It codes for CANSPPPREVTYEQYF. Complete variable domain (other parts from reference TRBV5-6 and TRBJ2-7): DAGVTQSPTHLIKTRGQQVTLRCSPKSGHDTVSWYQQALGQGPQFIFQYYEEEERQRGNFPDRFSGHQFPNYSSELNVNALLLGDSALYLCANSPPPREVTYEQYFGPGTRLTVT.

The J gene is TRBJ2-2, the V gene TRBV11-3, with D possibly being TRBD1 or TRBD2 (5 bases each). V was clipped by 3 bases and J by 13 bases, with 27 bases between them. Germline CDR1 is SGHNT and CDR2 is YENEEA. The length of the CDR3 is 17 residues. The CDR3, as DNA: TGTGCCAGCAGCTTCCCCCGGGACGGACGGAGCACCCGGGTGCTGTTTTTT. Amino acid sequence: CASSFPRDGRSTRVLFF.

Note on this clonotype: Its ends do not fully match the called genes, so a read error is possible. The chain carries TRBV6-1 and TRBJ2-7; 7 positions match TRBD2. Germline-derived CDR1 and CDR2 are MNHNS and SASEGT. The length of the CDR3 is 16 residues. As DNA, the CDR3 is TGTGCCAGGAGTGAGGCGGGAGCCGAAAGCTCCTGCGAGCAGTACTTC. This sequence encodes CARSEAGAESSCEQYF.

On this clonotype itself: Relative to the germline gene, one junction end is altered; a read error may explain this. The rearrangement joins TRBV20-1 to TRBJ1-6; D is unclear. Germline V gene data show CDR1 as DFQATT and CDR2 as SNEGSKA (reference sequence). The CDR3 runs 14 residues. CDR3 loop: CNARAEPYNSPLHF. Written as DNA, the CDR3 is TGTAATGCTAGAGCCGAGCCCTATAATTCACCCCTCCACTTT.

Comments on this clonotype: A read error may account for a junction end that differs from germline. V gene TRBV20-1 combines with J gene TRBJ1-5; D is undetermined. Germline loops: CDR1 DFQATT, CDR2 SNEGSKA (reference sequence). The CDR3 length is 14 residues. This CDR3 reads CNARDSGSNQPQHF. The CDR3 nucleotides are TGCAATGCTAGAGATAGCGGAAGCAATCAGCCCCAGCATTTT.

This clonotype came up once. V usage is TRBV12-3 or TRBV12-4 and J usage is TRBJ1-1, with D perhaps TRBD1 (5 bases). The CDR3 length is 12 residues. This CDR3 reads CVPRDSKNEAFF. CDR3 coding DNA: TGTGTTCCCCGGGACTCGAAAAATGAAGCTTTCTTT.

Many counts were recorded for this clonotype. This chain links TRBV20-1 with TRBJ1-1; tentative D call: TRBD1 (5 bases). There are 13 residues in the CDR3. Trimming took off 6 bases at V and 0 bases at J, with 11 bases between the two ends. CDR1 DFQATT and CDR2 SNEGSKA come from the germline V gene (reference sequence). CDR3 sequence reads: CSAPGRLNTEAFF. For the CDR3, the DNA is TGCAGTGCGCCGGGACGGTTGAACACTGAAGCTTTCTTT.

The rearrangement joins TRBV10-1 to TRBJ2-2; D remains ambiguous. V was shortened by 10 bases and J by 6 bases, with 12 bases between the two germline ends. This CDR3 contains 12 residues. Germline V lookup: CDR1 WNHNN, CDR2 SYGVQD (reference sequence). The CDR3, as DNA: TGCGCCAACAGATCGAGCTCCGGGGAGCTGTTTTTT. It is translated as CANRSSSGELFF.